The sequence of this TCR beta chain was determined in a study of early T cells in non-severe SARS-CoV-2 infection. As for the study in general: The authors sequenced bulk RNA from unsorted whole blood, leaving chains unpaired. Broader study findings: Reliance on VDJdb matching favored anti-spike CD8 responses; private and CD4 specificities were missed.

After removal of 3 bases from V and 5 bases from J, the junction contained 2 bases not matched to a gene. CDR3 length equals 14 residues. Germline-derived CDR1 and CDR2 are LGHNA and YNFKEQ. Attachment of unique molecular identifiers was made to individual cDNA molecules. One entry per CDR3 protein results from TCRdb running MiXCR on the 5' RACE reads. The top ten clones hold 3.5% to 4% of a sample with more than 55,000 distinct CDR3 sequences, roughly 4.5% of them seen once. Remarks on this clonotype: Its matching antigen is unknown.

Sequenced here: whole blood, sampled at baseline. The chain is built from TRBV4-2 and TRBJ1-1; 11 nucleotides agree with TRBD1. The clonotype originates from an adult who was a healthcare worker with PCR-confirmed SARS-CoV-2 infection or an uninfected control (not recorded which). The donor label of this sample is uncertain. In DNA, the CDR3 is TGTGCCAGCAGCCATGGGACAGGGGGAACTGAAGCTTTCTTT. It specifies CASSHGTGGTEAFF.